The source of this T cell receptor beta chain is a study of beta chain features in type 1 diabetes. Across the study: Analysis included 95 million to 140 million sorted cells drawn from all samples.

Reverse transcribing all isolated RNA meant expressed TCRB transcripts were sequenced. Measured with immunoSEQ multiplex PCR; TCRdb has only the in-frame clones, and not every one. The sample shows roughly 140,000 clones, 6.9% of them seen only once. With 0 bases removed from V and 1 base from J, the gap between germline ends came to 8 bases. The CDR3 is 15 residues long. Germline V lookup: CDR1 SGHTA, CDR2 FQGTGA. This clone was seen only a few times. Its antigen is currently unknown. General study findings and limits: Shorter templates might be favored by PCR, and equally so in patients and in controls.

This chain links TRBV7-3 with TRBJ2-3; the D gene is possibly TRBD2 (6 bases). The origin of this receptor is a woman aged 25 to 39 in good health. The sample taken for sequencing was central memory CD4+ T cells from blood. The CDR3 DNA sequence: TGTGCCAGCAGCTTAACGGCTAGCGGCACAGATACGCAGTATTTT. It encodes CASSLTASGTDTQYF.